The rows below give T cell receptor beta chains drawn from one sample of a study of control samples from healthy donors and cancer patients. Assay used: immunoSEQ multiplex PCR; TCRdb lists only in-frame clones, some missing. Of 200,000 or so clones in the sample, around 94% were seen once. The sample comprised blood. The receptors originated from a man aged 45 to 65 in good health. Both conserved end residues are part of each CDR3. A D gene is named only where the DNA matches it firmly. Not every row has a clone size; where given, it reads once, few, many or a size class.

D,V,J,size,DNA,CDR3
TRBD2,TRBV19,TRBJ2-1,NA,TGTGCCAGTAGCCCCAAGAGACTAGCGGGGTGGAATGAGCAGTTCTTC,CASSPKRLAGWNEQFF
NA,TRBV6-5,TRBJ1-1,NA,TGTGCCAGCAGTTACATTGCGGGCACTGAAGCTTTCTTT,CASSYIAGTEAFF
NA,TRBV10-1,TRBJ2-1,NA,TGCGCCAGCAGTGAAGCTAATGAGCAGTTCTTC,CASSEANEQFF
NA,TRBV25-1,TRBJ1-6,NA,TGTGCCAGCGGATTCAACAGGGACTCACCCCTCCACTTT,CASGFNRDSPLHF
NA,TRBV5-4,TRBJ1-1,NA,TGTGCCAGCAGCCTTCTAACAGAGAACACTGAAGCTTTCTTT,CASSLLTENTEAFF
NA,TRBV21-1,TRBJ1-6,NA,TGTGCCAGCAGCATAAACCGGGGGAGGGATTCACCCCTCCACTTT,CASSINRGRDSPLHF
NA,TRBV3-1/TRBV3-2,TRBJ2-5,NA,TGTGCCAGCAGCCGGTTTTTGGTGGGGGAGACCCAGTACTTC,CASSRFLVGETQYF
NA,TRBV19,TRBJ1-5,NA,TGTGCCAGTAGTATAGGGCCCCTAAGCAATCAGCCCCAGCATTTT,CASSIGPLSNQPQHF
NA,TRBV6-2/TRBV6-3,TRBJ1-2,NA,TGTGCCAGCAGTGAGATAAACATCTATGGCTACACCTTC,CASSEINIYGYTF
NA,TRBV7-8,TRBJ1-4,NA,TGTGCCAGCAGCCGAGGGTCAACTAATGAAAAACTGTTTTTT,CASSRGSTNEKLFF
NA,TRBV7-8,TRBJ1-6,NA,TGTGCCAGCACCTCCGCAGACTCCTATAATTCACCCCTCCACTTT,CASTSADSYNSPLHF
NA,TRBV18,TRBJ1-2,NA,TGTGCCAGCTCACCGTTGAGTGGTCCCTATGGCTACACCTTC,CASSPLSGPYGYTF
NA,TRBV7-3,TRBJ2-7,NA,TGTGCCAGCAGCTACGGGACACCAGGGAACGAGCAGTACTTC,CASSYGTPGNEQYF
NA,TRBV29-1,TRBJ1-1,NA,TGCAGCGTTGCAGGCAGAGCGAACACTGAAGCTTTCTTT,CSVAGRANTEAFF
NA,TRBV6-6,TRBJ1-1,once,TGTGCCAGCAGTTACCCTCGAAGCGCCCACGAAGCTTTCTTT,CASSYPRSAHEAFF
TRBD1,TRBV9,TRBJ2-3,NA,TGTGCCAGCAGCGTAGTCTCCGGGACAGGGGTGTATTTT,CASSVVSGTGVYF
NA,TRBV19,TRBJ1-2,NA,TGTGCCAGTAGTGCAGGGGTAGGCTACACCTTC,CASSAGVGYTF
NA,TRBV19,TRBJ1-4,NA,TGTGCCAGTAGTGAGACTTCCGATGAAAAACTGTTTTTT,CASSETSDEKLFF
NA,TRBV5-1,TRBJ1-3,NA,TGCGCCAGCAGCGCGGACGAGAACACCATATATTTT,CASSADENTIYF
NA,TRBV24-1,TRBJ2-3,NA,TGTGCCACCAGTGACTCCCTCCCGGGGCCCAGCACAGATACGCAGTATTTT,CATSDSLPGPSTDTQYF
NA,TRBV5-1,TRBJ2-1,NA,TGCGCCAGCAGCTTACAGCCCCCTCCTAAGGAGCAGTTCTTC,CASSLQPPPKEQFF
NA,TRBV7-9,TRBJ2-7,NA,TGTGCCAGCAGCTTGGCCATGAAGCAGTACTTC,CASSLAMKQYF
TRBD1,TRBV6-1,TRBJ2-5,once,TGTGCCAGCAGTGTTAGGACAGGGGCTAGGTCAGAGACCCAGTACTTC,CASSVRTGARSETQYF
NA,TRBV9,TRBJ1-2,NA,TGTGCCAGCAGCCTTCAGGGACTCTATGGCTACACCTTC,CASSLQGLYGYTF
NA,TRBV6-5,TRBJ1-1,NA,TGTGCCAGCAGTTCGACTAGGGCAGCCACTGAAGCTTTCTTT,CASSSTRAATEAFF
TRBD2,TRBV5-1,TRBJ2-1,NA,TGCGCCAGCAGCCCGTCTGTGACTAGCGGGGGGGGCGATGAGCAGTTCTTC,CASSPSVTSGGGDEQFF
NA,TRBV7-3,TRBJ2-2,NA,TGTGCCAGCAGCTTATTGGGGGCGAACACCGGGGAGCTGTTTTTT,CASSLLGANTGELFF
NA,TRBV19,TRBJ1-5,NA,TGTGCCAGTAGTATGGGGTTTGGTCAGCCCCAGCATTTT,CASSMGFGQPQHF
NA,TRBV6-5,TRBJ1-5,NA,TGTGCCAGCAGAATGGGCCCCATGGGCCAGCCCCAGCATTTT,CASRMGPMGQPQHF
NA,TRBV12-3/TRBV12-4,TRBJ2-7,NA,TGTGCCAGCAGTTTATTTGGCTACGAGCAGTACTTC,CASSLFGYEQYF
NA,TRBV6-5,TRBJ1-1,NA,TGTGCCAGCAGAGAGGGGCGGACTGAAGCTTTCTTT,CASREGRTEAFF
TRBD2,TRBV11-2,TRBJ2-7,NA,TGTGCCAGCAGCTTAGATCTTCGGGGGGTCTCTTCCCCCTACGAGCAGTACTTC,CASSLDLRGVSSPYEQYF
NA,TRBV19,TRBJ1-5,NA,TGTGCCAGTAGTATAGACCGAAGAAATCAGCCCCAGCATTTT,CASSIDRRNQPQHF
NA,TRBV3-1/TRBV3-2,TRBJ2-3,NA,TGTGCCAGCAGAGATCGAAATACGCAGTATTTT,CASRDRNTQYF
NA,TRBV11-3,TRBJ1-1,NA,TGTGCCAGCAGCCGGGACGGGACGAACACTGAAGCTTTCTTT,CASSRDGTNTEAFF
NA,TRBV5-4,TRBJ1-6,NA,TGTGCCAGCACCACGGGGAAGGATTCGGTCCTCCACTTT,CASTTGKDSVLHF
NA,TRBV30,TRBJ1-2,NA,TGTGCCTGGAGTCCCTCCTATGGCTACACCTTC,CAWSPSYGYTF
NA,TRBV19,TRBJ2-1,NA,TGTGCCACCAAGGACAGACCCCATTCCTACAATGAGCAGTTCTTC,CATKDRPHSYNEQFF
NA,TRBV19,TRBJ2-5,NA,TGTGCCAGTAGTGCAAAGGTAGAGACCCAGTACTTC,CASSAKVETQYF
NA,TRBV11-2,TRBJ2-5,NA,TGTGCCAGCAGCTTAGAGGCCAGTTCAGAGACCCAGTACTTC,CASSLEASSETQYF